This TCR beta chain stems from a study of blood T cell repertoires in COVID-19. It was during active infection that Seattle patients were enrolled and then longitudinally followed. Method: immunoSEQ multiplex PCR; TCRdb's copy keeps in-frame clones and lacks some. The table lists approximately 500,000 clones, roughly 89% of them singletons. CDR1 and CDR2 (germline): LGHDT, YNNKEL (reference sequence). The V gene end was trimmed by 0 bases and the J gene end by 0 bases; junction bases not matched to a gene: 8. CDR3 length equals 19 residues. The source is a woman between 45 and 65 years old with COVID-19, enrolled during active disease. The chain couples TRBV3-1 (or the pseudogene TRBV3-2) to TRBJ2-6; 7 bases are a match to TRBD1. The specimen sequenced was peripheral blood. CDR3 amino acids: CASSQDDHRGSSGANVLTF. In DNA, the CDR3 is TGTGCCAGCAGCCAAGACGACCACAGGGGCTCCTCTGGGGCCAACGTCCTGACTTTC.